Listed below are T cell receptor beta chains from one sample, sequenced in a study of cytomegalovirus exposure and HLA in healthy donors. Libraries were prepared by immunoSEQ multiplex PCR; TCRdb keeps only in-frame clonotypes and omits some of them. Of fewer than 150,000 clones in the sample, around 80% were seen once. The sequenced sample was PBMCs. All receptors come from a man under 40 in good health and CMV-seronegative. Both conserved end residues are part of each CDR3. D genes are given only for firm matches.

len,d_gene,v_gene,CDR3aa
13,.,TRBV5-6,CASSFMSNYGYPF
15,.,TRBV29-1,CSVEGGGQSTDTQYF
16,TRBD1,TRBV10-3,CAISKDRGSGANVLTF
14,TRBD1,TRBV28,CASSLFLTGGEAFF
15,.,TRBV9,CASSVRGASTDTQYF
17,.,TRBV5-1,CASSSPGPPQGNTEAFF
17,TRBD1,TRBV28,CASSSSATGGSTGELFF
15,.,TRBV18,CASSPGGGVFTEAFF
14,TRBD1,TRBV19,CASSTRPGGYEQYF
13,.,TRBV4-1,CASSQEGGNEQFF
13,.,TRBV7-9,CASTRSGPYEQYF
14,TRBD2,TRBV5-6,CASSLRGVTGELFF
13,.,TRBV6-1,CASSEAQDYGYTF
14,.,TRBV4-2,CASSQATTSYEQYF
11,.,TRBV28,CASRSRREQFF
14,.,TRBV7-2,CASSSYTVSYEQYF
14,.,TRBV6-6,CASRLGQSYNEQFF
15,TRBD1,TRBV7-2,CASSLYRGPRQPQHF
16,.,TRBV4-2,CASSRDTGRRNTEAFF
13,TRBD1,TRBV4-1,CASRKGQSAEAFF
15,TRBD2,TRBV10-3,CAISSSTSGGYEQYF
15,.,TRBV28,CASSPGTRMNTEAFF
19,.,TRBV4-2,CASSQDKGGGGSAFYGYTF
15,.,TRBV6-5,CASRPTSRGGYGYTF
13,.,TRBV27,CASSLFLGGQLYF
14,.,TRBV9,CASSVGDLLETQYF
16,.,TRBV5-1,CASSPQGGISNSPLNF